A single sample gave rise to the 26 T cell receptor beta chains below, sequenced in a study of blood T cell repertoires in COVID-19. Clones were sequenced by immunoSEQ multiplex PCR, and TCRdb holds only the in-frame ones, with some missing. The table has approximately 350,000 clones, about 93% seen once. The sample comprised peripheral blood. The receptor set was obtained from a young woman who had recovered from COVID-19.

The chain links TRBV28 to TRBJ1-5; D remains unclear. Germline lookup yields CDR1 MDHEN and CDR2 SYDVKM. This CDR3 is 14 amino acids long. The germline V and J ends were trimmed by 2 bases and 3 bases, with 8 bases remaining between them. The DNA of the CDR3 is TGTGCCAGCAGTTTACCCGGTAACAATCAGCCCCAGCATTTT. Residues: CASSLPGNNQPQHF.

The CDR3 DNA follows: TGTGCCAGCAGTTACTCAGCAGGGGGTAGGCATTCACCCCTCCACTTT. As protein: CASSYSAGGRHSPLHF. The chain combines TRBV6-5 with TRBJ1-6; 7 positions agree with TRBD1. Germline loops: CDR1 MNHEY, CDR2 SVGAGI. J lost 8 bases, V lost 0 bases, and 7 bases had no gene match. The CDR3 loop spans 16 amino acids.

The chain has TRBV27 and TRBJ1-6; D is undetermined. Trimming took off 10 bases at V and 7 bases at J, with 17 bases between the two ends. The CDR3 contains 14 residues. Germline V gene data show CDR1 as MNHEY and CDR2 as SMNVEV (reference sequence). This CDR3 is CATAWYSGNSPLHF. CDR3 sequence (DNA): TGTGCCACCGCGTGGTACAGCGGGAATTCACCCCTCCACTTT.

The chain couples TRBV11-3 to TRBJ2-1; TRBD2 agrees at 12 bases. Germline V gives CDR1 SGHNT, CDR2 YENEEA. This CDR3 is 16 amino acids long. V trimming: 5 bases; J trimming: 4 bases; junction bases outside the gene matches: 6. The CDR3 region is CASSPTGTSGYNEQFF. In nucleotides, the CDR3 is TGTGCCAGCAGCCCAACCGGGACTAGCGGGTACAATGAGCAGTTCTTC.

The chain employs TRBV11-2 and TRBJ2-5; 7 nucleotides match TRBD2. The CDR3 totals 14 residues. Trimming cost V 6 bases and J 2 bases; bases outside gene matches: 6. CDR1 is SGHAT, CDR2 FQNNGV, per germline. The CDR3 spells CASSPTSRQETQYF. CDR3 nucleotide sequence: TGTGCCAGCAGTCCGACTAGCAGACAAGAGACCCAGTACTTC.

J is TRBJ2-1 and V is TRBV24-1; TRBD2 agrees at 8 bases. Germline CDR1 reads KGHDR; CDR2 reads SFDVKD. Trimming removed 4 bases from V and 3 bases from J; junction bases left unmatched: 7. CDR3 length: 16 residues. DNA of the CDR3: TGTGCCACCAGTGAGTCCGGGACTAGGTTCTACAATGAGCAGTTCTTC. Residues: CATSESGTRFYNEQFF.

V usage is TRBV7-2 and J usage is TRBJ1-2; 9 positions agree with TRBD1. Germline V gene lookup returns CDR1 SGHTA and CDR2 FQGNSA. Losses at the gene ends were 4 bases for V and 4 bases for J; bases not matched to a gene: 10. The CDR3 sequence is 16 residues long. The CDR3: CASSSRSTGGPYGYTF. The CDR3 DNA sequence: TGTGCCAGCAGCTCAAGATCGACAGGGGGGCCCTATGGCTACACCTTC.

The CDR3 loop is CASSPTTGIPTEAFF. Here the CDR3 DNA reads TGTGCCAGCAGTCCAACGACAGGGATTCCCACTGAAGCTTTCTTT. This rearrangement joins TRBV11-2 to TRBJ1-1, with 7 nucleotides matching TRBD1. V dropped 6 bases and J dropped 4; count of bases not matched to a gene: 11. CDR3 length equals 15 residues. The germline V gene encodes CDR1 SGHAT and CDR2 FQNNGV.

J is TRBJ2-1 and V is TRBV27, with 8 bases fitting TRBD2. After removal of 6 bases from V and 13 bases from J, the junction contained 8 bases not matched to a gene. CDR3 length equals 12 residues. The germline CDR1 and CDR2 sequences are MNHEY and SMNVEV (reference sequence). The CDR3 DNA follows: TGTGCCAGCAGCCCGTCGGGAGGGCCACAGTTCTTC. The encoded protein is CASSPSGGPQFF.

The chain carries TRBV7-2 and TRBJ2-6, with D possibly being TRBD1 (6 bases). The CDR3 has 17 amino acids. Germline V gene lookup returns CDR1 SGHTA and CDR2 FQGNSA. Trimming pared 3 bases from V and 2 bases from J, leaving 14 bases between. The CDR3 here is CASSLFGRGAGANVLTF. The CDR3, as DNA: TGTGCCAGCAGCTTGTTTGGCAGGGGCGCTGGGGCCAACGTCCTGACTTTC. The full variable domain, in which reference TRBV7-2 and TRBJ2-6 provide the parts outside the CDR3, is GAGVSQSPSNKVTEKGKDVELRCDPISGHTALYWYRQSLGQGLEFLIYFQGNSAPDKSGLPSDRFSAERTGGSVSTLTIQRTQQEDSAVYLCASSLFGRGAGANVLTFGAGSRLTVL.

The chain joins TRBV5-1 to TRBJ1-3; no reliable D call. Germline CDR1 reads SGHRS; CDR2 reads YFSETQ. Trimming removed 0 bases at V and 1 base at J, with 8 bases between. The CDR3 runs 15 residues. CDR3: CASSLAGESGNTIYF. The CDR3 coding sequence is TGCGCCAGCAGCTTGGCCGGGGAATCTGGAAACACCATATATTTT.

The rearrangement joins TRBV6-2 or TRBV6-3 to TRBJ2-5; weak D call: TRBD1 (6 bases). Deletions cut 2 bases from V and 4 bases from J, with 11 bases between. In germline, CDR1 is MNHEY, CDR2 SVGEGT. The CDR3 loop spans 14 amino acids. The CDR3 reads CASSYLQGRETQYF. The CDR3 DNA reads TGTGCCAGCAGTTACCTACAGGGTCGAGAGACCCAGTACTTC.

The V and J genes are TRBV20-1 and TRBJ1-2; no reliable D call. Germline CDR1 DFQATT, CDR2 SNEGSKA (reference sequence). The CDR3 runs to 11 residues. V shed 3 bases and J shed 3 bases, with 5 bases lying between them. This chain's CDR3 is CSASQYYGYTF. Written as DNA, the CDR3 is TGCAGTGCTAGTCAGTACTATGGCTACACCTTC.

The chain uses TRBV7-8 and TRBJ2-3; D might be TRBD2 (6 bases). The CDR3 is 14 amino acids. Germline CDR1 SGHVS, CDR2 FQNEAQ. V lost 5 bases and J lost 10, with 19 bases in between. CDR3 in DNA: TGTGCCAGCAGCCAACCGGGGACTTCCTCCCCGCAGTATTTT. Its protein product is CASSQPGTSSPQYF.

The rearrangement uses TRBV11-2 and TRBJ2-3; D might be TRBD1 (5 bases). V was shortened by 4 bases and J by 0 bases, with 14 bases between the two germline ends. This CDR3 is built from 16 residues. Germline V gene lookup returns CDR1 SGHAT and CDR2 FQNNGV. CDR3 DNA sequence: TGTGCCAGCAGCTCCGGACAAACCGCTAGCACAGATACGCAGTATTTT. Translation gives CASSSGQTASTDTQYF.

The genes are TRBV10-2 and TRBJ2-7, with a possible D match to TRBD1 (6 bases). Germline assignment: CDR1 WSHSY and CDR2 SAAADI. Trimming stripped 7 bases from V and 7 bases from J, with 20 bases between. This CDR3 contains 14 residues. Written as DNA, the CDR3 is TGCGCCAGCATCCTCCTGGACAGCGACTTGGAGCAGTACGTC. Translation: CASILLDSDLEQYV.

The genes are TRBV30 and TRBJ1-5; D might be TRBD1 (6 bases). From germline, CDR1 is GTSNPN and CDR2 SVGIG (reference sequence). Trimming removed 2 bases from V and 3 bases from J, with 11 bases in between. The CDR3 extends over 14 amino acids. The CDR3 DNA sequence: TGTGCCTGGAGTTCGGACAGAATCAATCAGCCCCAGCATTTT. This codes for CAWSSDRINQPQHF.

This sequence joins TRBV12-5 and TRBJ1-1; no definite D call. The germline V gene encodes CDR1 LGHNT and CDR2 FRNRAP. With 5 bases removed from V and 3 bases from J, the gap between germline ends came to 13 bases. This CDR3 comprises 14 residues. The CDR3: CASGVITRDTEAFF. DNA of the CDR3: TGTGCTAGTGGTGTGATCACACGGGACACTGAAGCTTTCTTT.

V and J are TRBV7-9 and TRBJ1-6, with D hard to call. Germline lookup yields CDR1 SEHNR and CDR2 FQNEAQ (reference sequence). CDR3 length: 14 amino acids. V was trimmed by 1 base and J by 8 bases, leaving 9 bases between them. Written as DNA, the CDR3 is TGTGCCAGCAGCTTAGGCGTCCCATATTCACCCCTCCACTTT. It specifies CASSLGVPYSPLHF.

This clone occurred once. The CDR3 region has the DNA TGTGCCAGCAGCGTAGAAGGGGGACCGGATTACAATGAGCAGTTCTTC. Translation gives CASSVEGGPDYNEQFF. The rearrangement links TRBV9 to TRBJ2-1, with a tentative D call TRBD1 (6 bases). Germline loops: CDR1 SGDLS, CDR2 YYNGEE. This CDR3 spans 16 amino acids. V shed 0 bases and J shed 4 bases, with 14 bases lying between them.

V and J are TRBV5-1 and TRBJ1-1, with D possibly TRBD1 on 6 matching bases. The CDR3 spans 17 residues. The germline CDR1 and CDR2 sequences are SGHRS and YFSETQ. V lost 3 bases and J lost 5, with 23 bases in between. The CDR3 region has the DNA TGCGCCAGCAGCTCCGGCAGGGGTTATTTACTAGTAACTGAAGCTTTCTTT. The encoded protein is CASSSGRGYLLVTEAFF.

Only one count was recorded for this clone. The V call is TRBV11-2, the J call TRBJ2-3; 8 bases match TRBD2. CDR3 length equals 15 residues. The V gene end was trimmed by 3 bases and the J gene end by 4 bases; junction bases not matched to a gene: 6. CDR1 is SGHAT, CDR2 FQNNGV, per germline. CDR3 bases: TGTGCCAGCAGCTTTGTTGTCGGGAGGGCAGATACGCAGTATTTT. Its protein product is CASSFVVGRADTQYF.

This chain joins TRBV5-1 and TRBJ1-1; TRBD1 might be the D (5 bases). The V and J ends lost 0 bases and 3 bases respectively, with 18 bases between them. Germline CDR1 SGHRS, CDR2 YFSETQ. This CDR3 has 17 residues. The CDR3 protein is CASSLDTTETFDTEAFF. The CDR3 region has the DNA TGCGCCAGCAGCTTGGACACGACAGAAACCTTTGACACTGAAGCTTTCTTT.

The V and J genes are TRBV6-6 and TRBJ1-6; D perhaps matches TRBD1 (6 bases). V dropped 7 bases and J dropped 8 bases, with 15 bases sitting between them. Per the germline V gene, CDR1 is MNHNY and CDR2 is SVGAGI (reference sequence). The CDR3 extends over 14 amino acids. The CDR3 DNA is TGTGCCAGCACCTACAGGGCAGGGGATTCACCCCTCCACTTT. Residues: CASTYRAGDSPLHF.

The chain carries TRBV6-6 and TRBJ2-1; D remains ambiguous. Germline assignment: CDR1 MNHNY and CDR2 SVGAGI (reference sequence). The CDR3 extends over 12 amino acids. V was shortened by 6 bases and J by 10 bases, with 13 bases between the two germline ends. Here the CDR3 reads CASSVSKSEQFF. The CDR3 DNA reads TGTGCCAGCAGCGTTAGTAAGTCGGAGCAGTTCTTC.

The gene calls are TRBV5-6 and TRBJ1-4, with a tentative D call TRBD1 (6 bases). This CDR3 contains 14 residues. V was cut by 3 bases and J by 8 bases, with 14 bases left in between. Germline V gene sequence: CDR1 SGHDT, CDR2 YYEEEE. Here the CDR3 DNA reads TGTGCCAGCAGCTACGACAGGAGGCAGGAAAAACTGTTTTTT. Translation gives CASSYDRRQEKLFF.